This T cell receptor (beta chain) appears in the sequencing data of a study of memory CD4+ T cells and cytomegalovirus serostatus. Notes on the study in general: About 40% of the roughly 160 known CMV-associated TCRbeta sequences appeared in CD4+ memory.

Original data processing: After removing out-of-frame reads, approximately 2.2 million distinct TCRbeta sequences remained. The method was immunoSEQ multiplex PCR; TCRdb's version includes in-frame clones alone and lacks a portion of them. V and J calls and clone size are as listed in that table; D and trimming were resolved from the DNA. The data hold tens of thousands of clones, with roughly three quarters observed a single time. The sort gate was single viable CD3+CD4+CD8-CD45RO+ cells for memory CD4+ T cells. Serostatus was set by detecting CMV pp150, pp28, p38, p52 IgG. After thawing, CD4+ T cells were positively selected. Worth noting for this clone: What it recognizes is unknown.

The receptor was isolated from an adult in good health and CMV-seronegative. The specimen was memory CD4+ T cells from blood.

The CDR3 reads CAWSVRLSDTQYF. The CDR3 coding sequence is TGTGCCTGGAGTGTCAGGCTCTCAGATACGCAGTATTTT. The rearrangement joins TRBV30 to TRBJ2-3; D not resolved. This CDR3 contains 13 residues. The V gene lost 0 bases and the J gene lost 4 bases, with 8 bases spanning the gap. Looked up from germline, CDR1 is GTSNPN and CDR2 is SVGIG (reference sequence).